This TCR beta chain stems from a study of T cell changes during pregnancy in multiple sclerosis. The CDR3 has 14 amino acids. CDR1 and CDR2 from the germline V gene are MNHNY and SVGAGI (reference sequence). Trimming removed 1 base at V and 4 bases at J, with 10 bases between. Generated by immunoSEQ multiplex PCR, the TCRdb table keeps only in-frame clones and is missing some. The table includes tens of thousands of clones, around 90% detected once. This clonotype was obtained from a female donor with multiple sclerosis, enrolled in a pregnancy study. The gene calls are TRBV6-6 and TRBJ1-1; D perhaps matches TRBD1 (5 bases). Sequenced here: peripheral blood, sampled in the second trimester of pregnancy. The CDR3, as DNA: TGTGCCAGCAGTTACTTAGGGGATTCCACTGAAGCTTTCTTT. Its translation is CASSYLGDSTEAFF.